These 15 T cell receptor beta chains originate from one sample sequenced in a study of T-cell reconstitution after alpha-beta-depleted transplantation in children. Construction of the TCRbeta library involved unique molecular identifiers. TCRdb reanalysed the PCR reads using MiXCR and keeps one entry per CDR3 protein. The repertoire includes 150,000 to 250,000 distinct CDR3 sequences, less than 15% of them detected once, and roughly an eighth sits in the top ten. The sample consisted of PBMCs from the stem cell graft donor, taken from the stem cell graft. The receptors shown here come from a human donor who donated a stem cell graft to a child with acute lymphoblastic leukemia.

This clonotype was detected many times. The V gene is TRBV2, the J gene TRBJ2-3; D may be TRBD2 (5 bases). CDR3 length: 13 amino acids. V was pared by 11 bases and J by 2 bases, with 14 bases between. CDR1 SNHLY and CDR2 FYNNEI come from the germline V gene. For the CDR3, the DNA is TGTGCCGGTCGGCAGCGGCTCACAGATACGCAGTATTTT. Protein: CAGRQRLTDTQYF.

This clonotype was found many times. The chain uses TRBV12-3 or TRBV12-4 and TRBJ2-4; TRBD2 might be the D (5 bases). V lost 6 bases and J 6 bases, leaving 18 bases between the germline ends. The CDR3 is made up of 15 amino acids. CDR3 sequence: CASSRLPGGGNIQYF. The DNA of the CDR3 is TGTGCCAGCAGCCGACTACCGGGCGGCGGAAACATTCAGTACTTC.

The chain recombines TRBV10-3 with TRBJ1-5; 12 bases match TRBD1. The CDR3 covers 17 residues. Germline V CDR1 and CDR2: ENHRY, SYGVKD. V trimming: 10 bases; J trimming: 0 bases; junction bases outside the gene matches: 10. CDR3 sequence: CATNSGTGGYSNQPQHF. The CDR3 bases are TGTGCCACGAATTCGGGGACAGGGGGCTATAGCAATCAGCCCCAGCATTTT.

This clonotype was detected ten times or more. The V call is TRBV19, the J call TRBJ1-2, with D possibly being TRBD1 (5 bases). Per germline, CDR1 LNHDA and CDR2 SQIVND (reference sequence). The V end was cut by 8 bases, the J end by 4 bases, with 5 bases between. The CDR3 consists of 10 residues. CDR3 nucleotide sequence: TGTGCCAGTGGGGGCTATGGCTACACCTTC. Its translation is CASGGYGYTF.

Of note for this clonotype: A much larger clonotype is one base distant, so this may be a read error. The chain is built from TRBV24-1 and TRBJ2-2; 9 nucleotides agree with TRBD1. Germline V gene data show CDR1 as KGHDR and CDR2 as SFDVKD. The V gene end was trimmed by 0 bases and the J gene end by 4 bases; junction bases not matched to a gene: 20. The CDR3 runs to 22 residues. The chain's CDR3 is CATSDLQGDRATLPAGTGELFF. The CDR3 region has the DNA TGTGCCACCAGTGATTTGCAGGGGGACAGGGCAACTCTCCCGGCGGGCACCGGGGAGCTGTTTTTT.

The J gene is TRBJ2-3, the V gene TRBV3-1; 11 bases line up with TRBD2. CDR1 and CDR2 (germline): LGHDT, YNNKEL (reference sequence). The CDR3 covers 15 residues. V lost 2 bases, J lost 5 bases, and 3 bases stayed unmatched. The CDR3 nucleotides are TGTGCCAGCAGCCAACTAGCGGGAGGAGTAGATACGCAGTATTTT. Its translation: CASSQLAGGVDTQYF.

The chain uses TRBV19 and TRBJ2-1, with 10 bases lining up with TRBD2. The CDR3 is 14 amino acids. CDR1 and CDR2 (germline): LNHDA, SQIVND (reference sequence). After removal of 4 bases from V and 10 bases from J, the junction contained 7 bases not matched to a gene. The CDR3 DNA reads TGTGCCAGTAGTACCCAAGCGGGAGGGTCGGAGCAGTTCTTC. Its protein product is CASSTQAGGSEQFF.

This clonotype was found many times. V usage is TRBV5-1 and J usage is TRBJ2-1; D unclear. Germline values: CDR1 SGHRS, CDR2 YFSETQ. The CDR3 extends over 13 amino acids. Trimming left V 9 bases short and J 5 bases short, with 15 bases between. CDR3 sequence reads: CATRDPLNNEQFF. The CDR3 nucleotides read TGCGCCACGCGAGACCCACTTAACAATGAGCAGTTCTTC.

This clonotype was detected only once. A much larger clone sits a single nucleotide away, making a read error possible. The V call is TRBV6-5, the J call TRBJ2-5; either TRBD1 or TRBD2 may fit D (6 bases each). The CDR3 consists of 16 residues. Per germline, CDR1 MNHEY and CDR2 SVGAGI. This CDR3 reads CASSFLGGSFIETQHF. As DNA, the CDR3 is TGTGCCAGCAGTTTCCTAGGGGGGTCGTTTATTGAGACCCAGCACTTC.

This clonotype was observed many times. The V gene is TRBV12-3 or TRBV12-4, the J gene TRBJ2-3, with 9 bases matching TRBD2. With 4 bases clipped from V and 0 bases from J, the junction kept 2 bases outside the gene matches. The CDR3 is 15 residues long. CDR3 amino acids: CASSWTSASTDTQYF. Here the CDR3 DNA reads TGTGCCAGCAGTTGGACTAGCGCTAGCACAGATACGCAGTATTTT.

The V call is TRBV5-6, the J call TRBJ1-2; 12 bases match TRBD1. Germline CDR1 reads SGHDT; CDR2 reads YYEEEE. Trimming at V came to 1 base and at J to 2 bases, leaving 3 bases not matched to a gene. The CDR3 length is 16 residues. CDR3 sequence: CASSLYGTGGNYGYTF. CDR3 nucleotide sequence: TGTGCCAGCAGCTTGTACGGGACAGGGGGCAACTATGGCTACACCTTC. Filled out from reference TRBV5-6 and TRBJ1-2, the complete variable domain reads DAGVTQSPTHLIKTRGQQVTLRCSPKSGHDTVSWYQQALGQGPQFIFQYYEEEERQRGNFPDRFSGHQFPNYSSELNVNALLLGDSALYLCASSLYGTGGNYGYTFGSGTRLTVV.

In its sample, this clonotype was seen a few times. This chain links TRBV11-2 with TRBJ2-5, with TRBD2 matching over 7 bases. V trimming: 4 bases; J trimming: 1 base; junction bases outside the gene matches: 12. The CDR3 loop spans 17 amino acids. Germline V gives CDR1 SGHAT, CDR2 FQNNGV. The CDR3 reads CASSSKYRLAAQETQYF. CDR3 bases: TGTGCCAGCAGCTCGAAGTATAGGCTAGCGGCCCAAGAGACCCAGTACTTC.

This clonotype was seen at least ten times. This chain uses TRBV5-1 with TRBJ1-1; 7 bases align to TRBD1. Trimming took 0 bases from V and 1 from J; bases not matched to a gene: 6. Germline loops: CDR1 SGHRS, CDR2 YFSETQ. The CDR3 runs 16 residues. The CDR3, as DNA: TGCGCCAGCAGCTTGGCTGAGGGGGCGAGGAACACTGAAGCTTTCTTT. Encoded protein: CASSLAEGARNTEAFF.

V gene TRBV20-1 combines with J gene TRBJ1-1, with D possibly matching TRBD1 (5 bases). Per the germline V gene, CDR1 is DFQATT and CDR2 is SNEGSKA (reference sequence). CDR3 size: 17 residues. The V end lost 0 bases, the J end lost 4 bases, and 21 bases lay between the germline ends. CDR3 sequence reads: CSARDWSFRGEGTEAFF. The CDR3 coding sequence is TGCAGTGCTAGAGATTGGTCCTTTCGGGGGGAAGGCACTGAAGCTTTCTTT.

Ten or more counts support this clonotype. This chain uses TRBV5-1 with TRBJ1-6, with 10 bases lining up with TRBD1. The CDR3 is 15 residues long. V shed 4 bases and J 8 bases; nucleotides not matched to a gene: 6. The germline V gene has CDR1 SGHRS and CDR2 YFSETQ. Here the CDR3 DNA reads TGCGCCAGCAGCGCGACGGGACAGGGGTATTCACCCCTCCACTTT. Translating it yields CASSATGQGYSPLHF.